The T cell receptor beta chain described here comes from a study of blood T cell repertoires in COVID-19. Some clones are missing from TCRdb's copy, which holds only in-frame ones; the method was immunoSEQ multiplex PCR. Of under 250,000 clones listed, about 79% are singletons. The CDR3 covers 13 residues. V was trimmed by 3 bases and J by 2 bases, leaving 8 bases between them. The germline gives CDR1 SNHLY, CDR2 FYNNEI. V usage is TRBV2 and J usage is TRBJ2-7; D uncertain. The sequenced sample was peripheral blood. The receptor comes from a man aged 50-60 years with active or convalescent COVID-19. CDR3 loop: CASSEQVPYEQYV. The CDR3 coding sequence is TGTGCCAGCAGTGAGCAGGTCCCCTACGAGCAGTACGTC.